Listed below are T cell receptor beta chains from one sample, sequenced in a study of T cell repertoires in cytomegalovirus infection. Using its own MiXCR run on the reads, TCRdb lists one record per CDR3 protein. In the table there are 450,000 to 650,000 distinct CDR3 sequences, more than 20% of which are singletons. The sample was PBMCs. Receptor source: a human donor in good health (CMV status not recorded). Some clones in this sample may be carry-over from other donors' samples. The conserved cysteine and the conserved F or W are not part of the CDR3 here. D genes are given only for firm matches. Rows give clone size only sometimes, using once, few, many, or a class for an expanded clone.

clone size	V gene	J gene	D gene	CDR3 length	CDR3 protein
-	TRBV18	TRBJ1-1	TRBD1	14	ASSPISQGRNTEAF
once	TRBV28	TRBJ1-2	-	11	ASLPRTYHGYT
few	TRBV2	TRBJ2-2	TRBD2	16	ASSRTSGRAANTGELF
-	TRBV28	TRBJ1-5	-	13	ASKITDSGNQSQH
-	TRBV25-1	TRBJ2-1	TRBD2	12	AARAAGVVNEQF
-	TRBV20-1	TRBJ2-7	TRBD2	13	SAINSGKTFYEQY
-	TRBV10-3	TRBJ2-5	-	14	AISESAQGIGETQY
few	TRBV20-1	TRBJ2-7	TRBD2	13	SANPLAGDPYEQY
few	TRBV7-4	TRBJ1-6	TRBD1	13	ASNRQGRYNSPLH
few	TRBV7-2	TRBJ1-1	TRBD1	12	ASSGTGWNTEAF
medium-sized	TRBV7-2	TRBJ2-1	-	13	ASSLGQFSYNEQF
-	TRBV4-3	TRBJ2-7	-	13	ASSQEIGGSLQQY
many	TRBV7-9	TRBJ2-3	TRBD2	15	ASSLLAGATVTDTQY
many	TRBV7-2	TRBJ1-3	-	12	ASSLQISGNTIY
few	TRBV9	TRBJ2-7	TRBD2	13	ASSVDLAEGYEQY
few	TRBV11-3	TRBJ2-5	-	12	ASSWPQDQETQY
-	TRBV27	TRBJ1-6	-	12	ASSSQQGITPLH
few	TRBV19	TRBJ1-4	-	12	ASSILQDDEKLF
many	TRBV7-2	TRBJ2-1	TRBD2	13	ASSFQRGPYNEQF
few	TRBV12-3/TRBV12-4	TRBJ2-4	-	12	ASSLGGTKNIQY
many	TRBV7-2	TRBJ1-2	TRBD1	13	ASSLTGGRDYGYT
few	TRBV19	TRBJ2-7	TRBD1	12	ASSILGQGDEQY
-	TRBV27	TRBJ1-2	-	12	ASSSTNLNYGYT
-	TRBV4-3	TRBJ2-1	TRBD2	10	ASSRTSDEQF
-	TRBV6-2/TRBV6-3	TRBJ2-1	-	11	ASSYDRYNEQF
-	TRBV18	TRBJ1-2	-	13	ASSPQNSEGYGYT
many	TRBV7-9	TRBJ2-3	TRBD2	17	ASSSPRGSAGGSSDTQY
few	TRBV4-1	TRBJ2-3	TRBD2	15	ASSQELLAGGPDTQY
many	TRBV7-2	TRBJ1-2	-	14	ASTLSGAGLSYGYT